This TCR beta chain was identified during a study of glioma-infiltrating T cells. TCR alpha and beta CDR3 regions were amplified from RNA using iRepertoire nested multiplex PCR. Input was roughly 100-450 ng of tissue mRNA or PBMC total RNA. TCRdb reprocessed the multiplex PCR reads with MiXCR, giving one entry per CDR3 protein. The data hold about 110,000 distinct CDR3 sequences, with less than 30% observed a single time. V dropped 3 bases and J dropped 0 bases, with 16 bases sitting between them. CDR3 size: 17 residues. CDR1 and CDR2 from the germline V gene are SEHNR and FQNEAQ (reference sequence). This clonotype was observed many times. The antigen is not known. Findings and limits, study-wide: Non-neoplastic patients had below-expected tissue-blood divergence, while all gliomas exceeded expectation. Tissue and blood shared very few CDR3 sequences.

The material sequenced was glioma tissue, nonneoplastic brain tissue, or PBMCs (not recorded which). The source of this sequence is a human donor with low-grade glioma or glioblastoma, undergoing nonglioma brain surgery, or in good health (not recorded which). V is TRBV7-9 and J is TRBJ2-3; possibly TRBD1 or TRBD2 for D (6 bases each). For the CDR3, the DNA is TGTGCCAGCAGCTTCAAGGGGGGTCTAGCTAGCACAGATACGCAGTATTTT. Amino acid sequence: CASSFKGGLASTDTQYF. Filled out from reference TRBV7-9 and TRBJ2-3, the complete variable domain reads DTGVSQNPRHKITKRGQNVTFRCDPISEHNRLYWYRQTLGQGPEFLTYFQNEAQLEKSRLLSDRFSAERPKGSFSTLEIQRTEQGDSAMYLCASSFKGGLASTDTQYFGPGTRLTVL.